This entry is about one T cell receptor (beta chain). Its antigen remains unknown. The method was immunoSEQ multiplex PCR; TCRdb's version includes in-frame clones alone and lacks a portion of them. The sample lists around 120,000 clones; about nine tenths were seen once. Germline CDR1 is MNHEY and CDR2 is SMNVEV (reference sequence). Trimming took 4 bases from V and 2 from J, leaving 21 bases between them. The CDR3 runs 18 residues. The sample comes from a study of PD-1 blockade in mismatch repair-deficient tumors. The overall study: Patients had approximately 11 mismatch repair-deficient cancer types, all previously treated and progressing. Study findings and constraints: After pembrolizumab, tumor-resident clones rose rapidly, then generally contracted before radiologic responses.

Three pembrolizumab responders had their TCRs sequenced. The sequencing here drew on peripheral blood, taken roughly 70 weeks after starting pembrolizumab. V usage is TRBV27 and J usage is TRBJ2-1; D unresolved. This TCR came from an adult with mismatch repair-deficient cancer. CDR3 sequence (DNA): TGTGCCAGCAGTTGGATATCCGTTAAAGTAGTACCCTACAATGAGCAGTTCTTC. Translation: CASSWISVKVVPYNEQFF.